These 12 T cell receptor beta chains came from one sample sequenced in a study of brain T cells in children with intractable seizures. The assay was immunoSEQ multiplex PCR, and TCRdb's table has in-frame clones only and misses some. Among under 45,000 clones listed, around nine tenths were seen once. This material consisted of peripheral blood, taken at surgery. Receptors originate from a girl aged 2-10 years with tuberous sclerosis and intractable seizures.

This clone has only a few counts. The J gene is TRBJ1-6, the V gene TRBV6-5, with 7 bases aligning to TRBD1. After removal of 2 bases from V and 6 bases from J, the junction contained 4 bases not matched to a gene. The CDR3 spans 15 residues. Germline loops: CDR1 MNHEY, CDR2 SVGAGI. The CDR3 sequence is CASSYAGQLNSPLHF. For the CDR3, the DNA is TGTGCCAGCAGTTACGCGGGACAGCTTAATTCACCCCTCCACTTT.

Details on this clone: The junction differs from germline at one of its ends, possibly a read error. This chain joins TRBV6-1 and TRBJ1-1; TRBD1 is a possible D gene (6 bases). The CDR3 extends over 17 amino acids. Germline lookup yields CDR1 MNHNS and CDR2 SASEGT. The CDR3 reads CASSEGGVGGRNTEAFF. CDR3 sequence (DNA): TGTGCCAGCAGCGAAGGGGGAGTTGGAGGAAGGAACACTGAAGCTTTCTTT.

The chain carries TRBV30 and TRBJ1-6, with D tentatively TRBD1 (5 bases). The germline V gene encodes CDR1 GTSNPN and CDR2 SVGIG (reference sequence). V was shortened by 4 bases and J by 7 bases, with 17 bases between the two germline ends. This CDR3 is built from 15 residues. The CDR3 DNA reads TGTGCCTGGACGCCCTGGGGGTTCCAAAATTCACCCCTCCACTTT. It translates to CAWTPWGFQNSPLHF.

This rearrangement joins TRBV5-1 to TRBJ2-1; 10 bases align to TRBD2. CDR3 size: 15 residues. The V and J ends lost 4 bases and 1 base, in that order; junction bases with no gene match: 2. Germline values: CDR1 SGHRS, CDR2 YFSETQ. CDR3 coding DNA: TGCGCCAGCAGCCTAGCGGGGGAGTCCTACAATGAGCAGTTCTTC. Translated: CASSLAGESYNEQFF.

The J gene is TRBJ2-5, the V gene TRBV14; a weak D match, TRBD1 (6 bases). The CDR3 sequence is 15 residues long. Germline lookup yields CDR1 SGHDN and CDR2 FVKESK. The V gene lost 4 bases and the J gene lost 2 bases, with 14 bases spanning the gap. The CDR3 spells CASSRNRAPQETQYF. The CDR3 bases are TGTGCCAGCAGCCGCAACAGGGCCCCACAAGAGACCCAGTACTTC.

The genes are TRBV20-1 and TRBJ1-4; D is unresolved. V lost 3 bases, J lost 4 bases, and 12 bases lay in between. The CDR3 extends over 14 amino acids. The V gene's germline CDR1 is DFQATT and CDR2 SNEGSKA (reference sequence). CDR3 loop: CSASYTAVNEKLFF. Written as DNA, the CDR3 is TGCAGTGCTAGTTATACAGCTGTTAATGAAAAACTGTTTTTT.

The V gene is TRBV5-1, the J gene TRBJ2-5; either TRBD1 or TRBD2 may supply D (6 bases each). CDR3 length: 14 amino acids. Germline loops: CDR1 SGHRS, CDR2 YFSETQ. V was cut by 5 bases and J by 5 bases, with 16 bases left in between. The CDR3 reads CASRRDISGETQYF. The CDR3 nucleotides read TGCGCCAGCAGGCGGGACATCAGTGGGGAGACCCAGTACTTC.

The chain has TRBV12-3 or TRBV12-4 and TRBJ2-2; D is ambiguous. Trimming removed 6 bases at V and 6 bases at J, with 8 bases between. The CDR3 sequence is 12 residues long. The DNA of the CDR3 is TGTGCCAGCAGGGGATGGCCCGGGGAGCTGTTTTTT. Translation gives CASRGWPGELFF.

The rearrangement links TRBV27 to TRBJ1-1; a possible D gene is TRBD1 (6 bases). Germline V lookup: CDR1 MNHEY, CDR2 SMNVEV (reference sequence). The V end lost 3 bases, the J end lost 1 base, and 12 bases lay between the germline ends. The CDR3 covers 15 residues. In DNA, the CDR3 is TGTGCCAGCAGTTTGCGTGACAGGCCGAACACTGAAGCTTTCTTT. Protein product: CASSLRDRPNTEAFF.

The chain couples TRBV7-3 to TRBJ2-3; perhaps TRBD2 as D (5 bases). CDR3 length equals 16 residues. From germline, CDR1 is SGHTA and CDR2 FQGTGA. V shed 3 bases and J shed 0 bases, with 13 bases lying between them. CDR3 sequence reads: CASSLAGPLSTDTQYF. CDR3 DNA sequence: TGTGCCAGCAGCTTGGCGGGTCCTCTAAGCACAGATACGCAGTATTTT.

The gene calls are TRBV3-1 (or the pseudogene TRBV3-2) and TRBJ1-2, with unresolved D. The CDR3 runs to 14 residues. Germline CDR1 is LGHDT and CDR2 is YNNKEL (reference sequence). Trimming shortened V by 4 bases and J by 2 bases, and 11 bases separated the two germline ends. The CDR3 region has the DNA TGTGCCAGCAGCCGCCTGGAGAAAAACTATGGCTACACCTTC. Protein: CASSRLEKNYGYTF.

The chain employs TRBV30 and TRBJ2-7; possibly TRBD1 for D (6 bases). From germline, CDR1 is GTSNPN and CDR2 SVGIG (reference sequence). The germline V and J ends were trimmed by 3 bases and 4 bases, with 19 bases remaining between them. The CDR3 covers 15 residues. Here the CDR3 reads CAWSKVPGHFYEQYV. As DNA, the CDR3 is TGTGCCTGGAGCAAAGTACCGGGACACTTTTACGAGCAGTACGTC.